This TCR beta chain was recorded in a study of blood T cells in healthy people across ages. Germline V CDR1 and CDR2: WNHNN, SYGVQD (reference sequence). With 2 bases removed from V and 8 bases from J, the gap between germline ends came to 13 bases. The CDR3 length is 14 residues. For the second PCR, which ran for about 6 to 11 cycles, a sample-barcoded 5' primer and a J-beta primer mix were used. Each CDR3 protein gets one entry after TCRdb re-called the 5' RACE reads with MiXCR. The sample consists of about 1.6 million distinct CDR3 sequences, about 35% of them appearing once. The TCR was taken from a woman aged 25 to 45 in good health. The sequenced sample was blood. J is TRBJ2-1 and V is TRBV10-1; D ambiguous. Here the CDR3 reads CASSENSLGDEQFF. The CDR3 DNA is TGCGCCAGCAGTGAGAATAGCCTGGGCGATGAGCAGTTCTTC.